A selection of T cell receptor beta chains follows, all from one sample in a study of human T cells and chemical hapten exposure. TCRdb ran MiXCR on the RACE reads and lists one entry per CDR3 protein. The sample lists 95,000 or so distinct CDR3 sequences, about an eighth occurring once. Here the sequenced sample was whole blood, taken in connection with sensitization to the hapten diphenylcyclopropenone (DPC). The receptors were gathered from a woman aged 40 to 50 with alopecia areata. Some clones in this sample may be carry-over from other donors' samples. Each CDR3 is given with its conserved first and last residue. Fields, in order: J gene, clone size, V gene, D gene, CDR3 DNA, CDR3 protein. D genes are given only for firm matches. Expanded clones are given a class, and other clones once, few, many or no size at all.

TRBJ2-5	few	TRBV12-3/TRBV12-4	.	TGTGCCAGCAGGATCTCGGGCAGTCAGACCCAGTACTTC	CASRISGSQTQYF
TRBJ1-5	.	TRBV4-2	.	TGTGCCAGCAGCCAAGGGACGGGCAATCAGCCCCAGCATTTT	CASSQGTGNQPQHF
TRBJ2-1	many	TRBV12-3/TRBV12-4	.	TGTGCCAGCAGTAAGAGCTCCTACAATGAGCAGTTCTTC	CASSKSSYNEQFF
TRBJ2-1	few	TRBV27	.	TGTGCCAGCAGTACAGGATCACTTAGGTTCTTC	CASSTGSLRFF
TRBJ1-2	many	TRBV12-3/TRBV12-4	.	TGTGCCAGCAGTCACCGGGACTTGAGGAATGGCTACACCTTC	CASSHRDLRNGYTF
TRBJ1-2	few	TRBV20-1	TRBD1	TGCAGTGCTAGGGGGACAGGGTCGACCTATGGCTACACCTTC	CSARGTGSTYGYTF
TRBJ2-3	few	TRBV19	TRBD1	TGTGCCAGTAGTCCGGCAGGGGGCACGGGGCCCACGCAGTATTTT	CASSPAGGTGPTQYF
TRBJ2-3	.	TRBV6-2/TRBV6-3	.	TGTGCCAGCCATCGATACTTCACAGATACGCAGTATTTT	CASHRYFTDTQYF
TRBJ2-3	many	TRBV28	.	TGTGCCAGCAGTGACCGGGACTCAGGCACAGATACGCAGTATTTT	CASSDRDSGTDTQYF
TRBJ2-1	many	TRBV3-1	TRBD2	TGTGCCAGCGGAAGCGGGAGCTCCTACAATGAGCAGTTCTTC	CASGSGSSYNEQFF
TRBJ1-1	few	TRBV29-1	.	TGCAGCGTTGAGCCCCAGGGCGACACTGAAGCTTTCTTT	CSVEPQGDTEAFF
TRBJ2-5	few	TRBV11-2	.	TGTGCCAGCAGCTTAGGATCAATCCCAAGTGGAGAGACCCAGTACTTC	CASSLGSIPSGETQYF
TRBJ2-5	few	TRBV5-1	TRBD1	TGCGCCAGCAGCTTGGGAACAGGGGGTGGAGAGACCCAGTACTTC	CASSLGTGGGETQYF
TRBJ2-7	many	TRBV6-2/TRBV6-3	.	TGTGCCAGCCGTGGTTCTTATGGTCGACTGAACTACGAGCAGTACTTC	CASRGSYGRLNYEQYF
TRBJ2-2	.	TRBV29-1	TRBD1	TGCAGCTTCGGACAGGCCGGCACCGGGGAGCTGTTTTTT	CSFGQAGTGELFF
TRBJ1-2	many	TRBV7-9	.	TGTGCCAGCAGCCCATATCCCCCCGCGAGGGGCCGTGGCTATGGCTACACCTTC	CASSPYPPARGRGYGYTF
TRBJ2-1	.	TRBV20-1	TRBD2	TGCAGTGCTAGAGGGTCAGGCGGGAGGGCCGGGGATGAGCAGTTCTTC	CSARGSGGRAGDEQFF
TRBJ2-7	many	TRBV7-6	.	TGTGCCAGCAGCTCCGAATGGCGGGGTTCTAAGTACGAGCAGTACTTC	CASSSEWRGSKYEQYF
TRBJ1-6	many	TRBV20-1	TRBD1	TGCAGTGCTCCTGGTACAGGGGGCTTTTCACCCCTCCACTTT	CSAPGTGGFSPLHF
TRBJ1-1	many	TRBV7-2	TRBD1	TGTGCCAGCAGGGGACAGCTGAACACTGAAGCTTTCTTT	CASRGQLNTEAFF
TRBJ1-4	.	TRBV7-2	.	.	CASSHPLTGKNCFF
TRBJ2-5	few	TRBV11-2	.	TGTGCCAGCAGCTTGACGAGGCCACAGAGGGATGGAGAGACCCAGTACTTC	CASSLTRPQRDGETQYF
TRBJ1-6	few	TRBV18	.	TGTGCCAGCTCACCAGGGGATGGGAATTCACCCCTCCACTTT	CASSPGDGNSPLHF
TRBJ2-5	.	TRBV6-5	.	TGTGCCAGCAGTTACGGGCGGGGGCCCCAAGAGACCCAGTACTTC	CASSYGRGPQETQYF
TRBJ2-7	few	TRBV12-3/TRBV12-4	.	TGTGCCAGCAGTTTAGGGACAGCCTTCTACGAGCAGTACTTC	CASSLGTAFYEQYF
TRBJ1-5	.	TRBV6-6	TRBD1	TGTGCCAGCAGTTACATCGGGCAGGGGGCCGGGCAGCCCCAGCATTTT	CASSYIGQGAGQPQHF
TRBJ1-5	.	TRBV7-2	TRBD1	TGTGCCAGCAGCTTAGTAGGGACAGACTACAATCAGCCCCAGCATTTT	CASSLVGTDYNQPQHF
TRBJ1-4	many	TRBV3-1	TRBD1	TGTGCCAGCAGCCGGGTCGACAGGGGGCTGGAAAAACTGTTTTTT	CASSRVDRGLEKLFF
TRBJ2-7	.	TRBV28	.	TGTGCCAGCACAAGACGGGACGAGCAGTACTTC	CASTRRDEQYF
TRBJ2-1	many	TRBV28	.	TGTGCCAGCAGTCTAGGACTCCCTCCGAATGAGCAGTTCTTC	CASSLGLPPNEQFF
TRBJ2-2	.	TRBV24-1	TRBD2	TGTGCCACCAGTGCCTTAGGGCGGGGGTTAGCGGGAGGAACCGGGGAGCTGTTTTTT	CATSALGRGLAGGTGELFF
TRBJ2-1	few	TRBV7-2	TRBD2	TGTGCCAGCAGCTTATCTAGCGGGAGCCATGAGCAGTTCTTC	CASSLSSGSHEQFF
TRBJ2-7	.	TRBV7-2	.	TGTGCCAGCAGCTTAACTGCACTTAGTGGTATTTACGAGCAGTACTTC	CASSLTALSGIYEQYF
TRBJ2-3	few	TRBV28	.	TGTGCCAGCAGCTCTGGGGGCACTAAGGATACGCAGTATTTT	CASSSGGTKDTQYF
TRBJ1-2	.	TRBV10-3	.	TGTGCCATCAGTCGACAGGAGAACTATGGCTACACCTTC	CAISRQENYGYTF
TRBJ2-2	many	TRBV29-1	TRBD1	TGCAGCGGCCTAGGGGGCTCGGGCACCGGGGAGCTGTTTTTT	CSGLGGSGTGELFF
TRBJ2-2	many	TRBV2	.	TGTGCCAGCAGTGCCCTAGTTGGCACCGGGGAGCTGTTTTTT	CASSALVGTGELFF
TRBJ1-5	.	TRBV6-1	.	TGTGCCAGCAGTGAGGCGGGGAACAATCAGCCCCAGCATTTT	CASSEAGNNQPQHF
TRBJ1-1	many	TRBV20-1	.	TGCAGTGCTAGAGTCCCAGGGACGGTGAACACTGAAGCTTTCTTT	CSARVPGTVNTEAFF
TRBJ1-2	.	TRBV4-1	TRBD1	TGCGCCAGCAGCCAAGGGCCAGGGGGCCCCTATGGCTACACCTTC	CASSQGPGGPYGYTF
TRBJ2-5	many	TRBV7-8	.	TGTGCCAGCAGCTTAGCTGTCAGCCACCAAGAGACCCAGTACTTC	CASSLAVSHQETQYF
TRBJ2-1	.	TRBV10-3	.	TGTGCCATCAGTGAGGGGGGCAACGAGCAGTTCTTC	CAISEGGNEQFF
TRBJ1-2	many	TRBV11-2	.	TGTGCCAGCAGCCCTACGACAGAAACTAACTATGGCTACACCTTC	CASSPTTETNYGYTF
TRBJ2-1	many	TRBV7-2	.	TGTGCCAGCAGCCTCTCGGGCCCTAGCTCCTACAATGAGCAGTTCTTC	CASSLSGPSSYNEQFF
TRBJ1-2	few	TRBV30	.	TGTGCCTGGGGGCTGACAGGCGCGGTTGGACATGGCTACACCTTC	CAWGLTGAVGHGYTF
TRBJ2-7	.	TRBV27	TRBD2	TGTGCCAGCAGTTTAAGCGGGAGTACATACGAGCAGTACTTC	CASSLSGSTYEQYF
TRBJ1-1	few	TRBV4-3	TRBD1	TGCGCCAGCAGCCAAGTCGTCGGGCAGGGGGGAAGTGGTACAACTGAAGCTTTCTTT	CASSQVVGQGGSGTTEAFF
TRBJ2-3	few	TRBV12-3/TRBV12-4	TRBD2	TGTGCCAGCACCCAATGGACTAGCCGCGCCCCGGATACGCAGTATTTT	CASTQWTSRAPDTQYF